These 32 T cell receptor beta chains were sequenced from one sample in a study of T cells in Graves' hyperthyroidism and ophthalmopathy. Template material for amplifying TCR beta CDR3 regions consisted of RNA transcripts. HTBI primers were used for first-round RT-PCR of the TCR CDR3. TCRdb reanalysed the multiplex PCR reads using MiXCR and keeps one entry per CDR3 protein. This sample has around 500,000 distinct CDR3 sequences; around an eighth occur once, and the top ten carry 15% to 20%. Sequenced sample: blood. Source of these receptors: a woman between 18 and 29 years old with Graves' hyperthyroidism.

At least ten counts were recorded for this clonotype. The chain is built from TRBV7-3 and TRBJ2-6; weak D call: TRBD1 (5 bases). This CDR3 is 16 amino acids long. Germline CDR1 reads SGHTA; CDR2 reads FQGTGA. Trimming removed 1 base at V and 0 bases at J, with 7 bases between. CDR3 coding DNA: TGTGCCAGCAGCTTAAAGACAGTCTCTGGGGCCAACGTCCTGACTTTC. This sequence encodes CASSLKTVSGANVLTF. Variable domain in full (rest from reference TRBV7-3 and TRBJ2-6): GAGVSQTPSNKVTEKGKYVELRCDPISGHTALYWYRQSLGQGPEFLIYFQGTGAADDSGLPNDRFFAVRPEGSVSTLKIQRTERGDSAVYLCASSLKTVSGANVLTFGAGSRLTVL.

There are many counts of this clonotype. V gene TRBV27 combines with J gene TRBJ2-2, with a tentative D call TRBD2 (6 bases). The ends were cut back, 5 bases at V and 5 bases at J, with 12 bases in the middle. The CDR3 spans 14 residues. Germline values: CDR1 MNHEY, CDR2 SMNVEV (reference sequence). This CDR3 reads CASSPRRGTGELFF. The CDR3 DNA sequence: TGTGCCAGCAGTCCCCGGAGGGGTACCGGGGAGCTGTTTTTT.

The chain carries TRBV25-1 and TRBJ1-1; D might be TRBD1 (6 bases). V was cut by 4 bases and J by 5 bases, with 11 bases left in between. Germline assignment: CDR1 MGHDK and CDR2 SYGVNS. This CDR3 has 13 residues. The CDR3 here is CASSAHRDTEAFF. DNA of the CDR3: TGTGCCAGCAGTGCGCACAGGGATACTGAAGCTTTCTTT.

The table lists this clonotype with many counts. V is TRBV2 and J is TRBJ2-1; TRBD2 matches at 9 bases. The CDR3 is 17 residues long. Germline V lookup: CDR1 SNHLY, CDR2 FYNNEI. The ends lost 8 bases at V and 4 bases at J; junction bases unmatched: 15. The CDR3 DNA reads as TGTGCCAGCTTTAGACTAGCGGTTACACAACTTTACAATGAGCAGTTCTTC. It yields the protein CASFRLAVTQLYNEQFF.

This sequence joins TRBV20-1 and TRBJ2-7; D gene uncertain. The J call is in doubt because the DNA end fits TRBJ2-1 better. The CDR3 is made up of 11 amino acids. The germline CDR1 and CDR2 sequences are DFQATT and SNEGSKA (reference sequence). The CDR3 DNA follows: TGCAGTGCTAGGGGCCCCTACGAGCAGTTCTTC. It yields the protein CSARGPYEQFF.

This clonotype came up many times. This chain joins TRBV7-2 and TRBJ2-1; no clear D gene. V lost 6 bases to trimming and J lost 0 bases, with 15 bases between them. Germline V gene sequence: CDR1 SGHTA, CDR2 FQGNSA. The CDR3 is made up of 16 amino acids. The chain's CDR3 is CASRGTAHGSYNEQFF. CDR3 sequence (DNA): TGTGCCAGCAGAGGCACAGCGCACGGCTCCTACAATGAGCAGTTCTTC.

This clonotype was seen only once. The chain couples TRBV27 to TRBJ2-3; no definite D call. The V gene lost 3 bases and the J gene lost 3 bases, with 10 bases spanning the gap. CDR1 MNHEY and CDR2 SMNVEV come from the germline V gene (reference sequence). This CDR3 contains 14 residues. CDR3: CASSFETRTDTQYF. In nucleotides, the CDR3 is TGTGCCAGCAGTTTCGAAACCCGAACAGATACGCAGTATTTT.

V and J are TRBV10-2 and TRBJ1-1; D is uncertain. V lost 6 bases and J 1 base, leaving 6 bases between the germline ends. The CDR3 has 12 residues. Germline assignment: CDR1 WSHSY and CDR2 SAAADI. CDR3 sequence (DNA): TGCGCCAGCAGCCGGACGAACACTGAAGCTTTCTTT. Encoded protein: CASSRTNTEAFF.

This clonotype was found a few times. This sequence joins TRBV14 and TRBJ1-3; D gene uncertain. Germline V lookup: CDR1 SGHDN, CDR2 FVKESK. This CDR3 comprises 15 residues. Trimming took 4 bases from V and 0 from J, leaving 10 bases between them. CDR3 sequence reads: CASSPNLSSGNTIYF. The CDR3 DNA reads TGTGCCAGCAGCCCGAATCTAAGCTCTGGAAACACCATATATTTT.

This chain joins TRBV11-1 and TRBJ2-5; D could derive from TRBD1 or TRBD2 (5 bases each). The CDR3 covers 15 residues. From germline, CDR1 is SGHAT and CDR2 FQDESV (reference sequence). Trimming cost V 5 bases and J 2 bases, with 15 bases left between them. The CDR3 coding sequence is TGTGCCAGCAGCCCATTCGGGACGGATCAAGAGACCCAGTACTTC. It specifies CASSPFGTDQETQYF.

There are many counts of this clonotype. The genes are TRBV2 and TRBJ2-7; D may be TRBD1 or TRBD2 (6 bases each). Trimming took 3 bases from V and 3 from J, leaving 12 bases between them. CDR3 size: 14 residues. CDR1 and CDR2 (germline): SNHLY, FYNNEI. CDR3 sequence (DNA): TGTGCCAGCAGTGACCAACAGGGAGGCTACGAGCAGTACGTC. It specifies CASSDQQGGYEQYV.

This clonotype was picked up many times. CDR3 residues: CASSQALAGAGANVLTF. The CDR3 region has the DNA TGTGCCAGCAGCCAAGCCCTAGCGGGAGCCGGGGCCAACGTCCTGACTTTC. The rearrangement joins TRBV3-1 to TRBJ2-6; 10 nucleotides align to TRBD2. Germline V gene sequence: CDR1 LGHDT, CDR2 YNNKEL (reference sequence). This CDR3 region has 17 residues. Trimming removed 1 base from V and 4 bases from J; junction bases left unmatched: 4.

A few counts support this clonotype. This chain joins TRBV19 and TRBJ1-5; 7 bases agree with TRBD1. The V gene's germline CDR1 is LNHDA and CDR2 SQIVND (reference sequence). Losses at the gene ends were 3 bases for V and 3 bases for J; bases not matched to a gene: 5. The CDR3 consists of 15 residues. CDR3 sequence (DNA): TGTGCCAGTAGTATTCGGGACAGATCCAATCAGCCCCAGCATTTT. Translating it yields CASSIRDRSNQPQHF.

The chain combines TRBV12-3 or TRBV12-4 with TRBJ1-2; 9 bases match TRBD1. Trimming cost V 6 bases and J 6 bases; bases outside gene matches: 11. The length of the CDR3 is 15 residues. Written as DNA, the CDR3 is TGTGCCAGCAGCACCGGGACAGGGACGGGCGATGGCTACACCTTC. Its translation: CASSTGTGTGDGYTF.

V and J are TRBV7-9 and TRBJ1-4; D may be TRBD1 (6 bases). Trimming shortened V by 0 bases and J by 8 bases, and 13 bases separated the two germline ends. CDR3 size: 15 residues. The germline gives CDR1 SEHNR, CDR2 FQNEAQ (reference sequence). For the CDR3, the DNA is TGTGCCAGCAGCTTAGCCGGGGGCGTACAGGAAAAACTGTTTTTT. Its translation: CASSLAGGVQEKLFF. Variable domain in full (rest from reference TRBV7-9 and TRBJ1-4): DTGVSQNPRHKITKRGQNVTFRCDPISEHNRLYWYRQTLGQGPEFLTYFQNEAQLEKSRLLSDRFSAERPKGSFSTLEIQRTEQGDSAMYLCASSLAGGVQEKLFFGSGTQLSVL.

This clonotype was recorded at least ten times. The rearrangement joins TRBV20-1 to TRBJ1-6; 10 bases are shared with TRBD1. The V gene end was trimmed by 6 bases and the J gene end by 7 bases; junction bases not matched to a gene: 6. CDR1 and CDR2 (germline): DFQATT, SNEGSKA (reference sequence). The CDR3 extends over 14 amino acids. CDR3 nucleotides: TGCAGTGCCGAGCCGGGACAGGGGAATTCACCCCTCCACTTT. This sequence encodes CSAEPGQGNSPLHF.

This clonotype was seen at least ten times. The chain has TRBV6-5 and TRBJ1-5, with D unresolved. The CDR3 is 15 amino acids. V lost 0 bases and J 3 bases, leaving 9 bases between the germline ends. Germline loops: CDR1 MNHEY, CDR2 SVGAGI. CDR3: CASSYSGSYNQPQHF. CDR3 coding DNA: TGTGCCAGCAGTTACTCCGGCAGCTACAATCAGCCCCAGCATTTT.

This clonotype showed up many times. The chain recombines TRBV11-2 with TRBJ1-1, with D tentatively TRBD1 (5 bases). The CDR3 sequence is 16 residues long. The ends were cut back, 2 bases at V and 0 bases at J, with 13 bases in the middle. CDR1 SGHAT and CDR2 FQNNGV come from the germline V gene. CDR3 sequence reads: CASSLRPRGMNTEAFF. For the CDR3, the DNA is TGTGCCAGCAGCTTACGGCCAAGGGGAATGAACACTGAAGCTTTCTTT.

This clonotype occurred many times. The rearrangement links TRBV29-1 to TRBJ2-3; weak D call: TRBD2 (6 bases). The ends were cut back, 2 bases at V and 4 bases at J, with 13 bases in the middle. The CDR3 loop spans 14 amino acids. Germline V gene sequence: CDR1 SQVTM, CDR2 ANQGSEA. The CDR3 bases are TGCAGCGTTGAATCCCGGGAGCCCCCAGATACGCAGTATTTT. This sequence encodes CSVESREPPDTQYF.

This clonotype was seen repeatedly, ten times or more. The V gene is TRBV2, the J gene TRBJ2-2, with TRBD2 identical over 9 bases. The CDR3 runs to 15 residues. Germline CDR1 is SNHLY and CDR2 is FYNNEI. The V and J ends lost 6 bases and 6 bases, in that order; junction bases with no gene match: 8. The CDR3 region is CASRESGTSPGELFF. The CDR3, as DNA: TGTGCCAGCAGGGAGTCCGGGACTAGCCCCGGGGAGCTGTTTTTT.

Ten or more counts support this clonotype. This sequence joins TRBV11-2 and TRBJ2-7; possibly TRBD1 for D (5 bases). This CDR3 comprises 14 residues. V gave up 0 bases and J gave up 4 bases, with 10 bases separating them. The V gene's germline CDR1 is SGHAT and CDR2 FQNNGV. The CDR3 region is CASSLDRVGYEQYV. CDR3 DNA sequence: TGTGCCAGCAGCTTAGACAGGGTCGGATACGAGCAGTACGTC.

This clonotype was counted many times. The gene calls are TRBV29-1 and TRBJ2-6; possibly TRBD1 or TRBD2 for D (6 bases each). Germline lookup yields CDR1 SQVTM and CDR2 ANQGSEA. The CDR3 is made up of 17 amino acids. Trimming shortened V by 7 bases and J by 4 bases, and 23 bases separated the two germline ends. The CDR3 nucleotides are TGCAGCGCTGGGACGGGGGCAAGCACCTTCGGGGCCAACGTCCTGACTTTC. It codes for CSAGTGASTFGANVLTF.

Many counts were recorded for this clonotype. V is TRBV27 and J is TRBJ1-2; weak D call: TRBD1 (6 bases). The germline V gene has CDR1 MNHEY and CDR2 SMNVEV (reference sequence). Trimming removed 4 bases at V and 4 bases at J, with 22 bases between. The CDR3 covers 17 residues. The CDR3 DNA is TGTGCCAGCAGTTCGCCACGGGGGGCTAACCCTTCCTATGGCTACACCTTC. It translates to CASSSPRGANPSYGYTF.

This clonotype was recorded at least ten times. V is TRBV20-1 and J is TRBJ1-2; the D is unclear. The V end was cut by 0 bases, the J end by 3 bases, with 5 bases between. The germline V gene has CDR1 DFQATT and CDR2 SNEGSKA (reference sequence). The CDR3 consists of 12 residues. The DNA of the CDR3 is TGCAGTGCTAGAGATTTCCACTATGGCTACACCTTC. Its translation is CSARDFHYGYTF.

This sequence joins TRBV29-1 and TRBJ2-2; D is possibly TRBD2 (6 bases). V shed 7 bases and J shed 5 bases, with 17 bases lying between them. CDR3 length equals 14 residues. The germline gives CDR1 SQVTM, CDR2 ANQGSEA. Here the CDR3 DNA reads TGCAGCGCCCAAGGGACTCTTGGTACCGGGGAGCTGTTTTTT. This encodes CSAQGTLGTGELFF.

This clonotype was recorded a few times. The J gene is TRBJ2-5, the V gene TRBV29-1; 8 positions agree with TRBD1. This CDR3 region has 17 residues. V was pared by 4 bases and J by 4 bases, with 17 bases of the junction left unmatched. Germline CDR1 reads SQVTM; CDR2 reads ANQGSEA. CDR3 sequence reads: CSVGLRAGGFGRETQYF. As DNA, the CDR3 is TGCAGCGTTGGTCTAAGGGCAGGGGGCTTTGGCAGAGAGACCCAGTACTTC.

This clonotype was observed at least ten times. The gene calls are TRBV14 and TRBJ2-3; 10 bases map to TRBD2. Trimming at V came to 3 bases and at J to 6 bases, leaving 9 bases not matched to a gene. The CDR3 contains 16 residues. CDR1 SGHDN and CDR2 FVKESK come from the germline V gene. The CDR3 protein is CASSQLAGVSSDTQYF. CDR3 in DNA: TGTGCCAGCAGCCAGCTAGCGGGAGTATCCTCCGATACGCAGTATTTT.

In the case of this clonotype: An end of the junction does not agree with germline; a read error may underlie this. The chain employs TRBV10-1 and TRBJ1-5; D is undetermined. Germline-derived CDR1 and CDR2 are WNHNN and SYGVQD (reference sequence). CDR3 size: 15 residues. Written as DNA, the CDR3 is TGCGCCAGCAGTGAAAACCGGGATAGCAATAAGCCCCAGCATTTT. It is translated as CASSENRDSNKPQHF.

The sample holds a few counts of this clonotype. The chain couples TRBV7-3 to TRBJ1-6, with D possibly matching TRBD1 (6 bases). The CDR3 has 15 residues. Germline V CDR1 and CDR2: SGHTA, FQGTGA. V was shortened by 5 bases and J by 10 bases, with 18 bases between the two germline ends. The CDR3 sequence: CASSRDGGPGSPLHF. The CDR3 DNA follows: TGTGCCAGCAGCCGTGACGGGGGGCCCGGCTCACCCCTCCACTTT.

Worth noting for this clonotype: Possible read error: a much larger clone is one base away. The chain combines TRBV7-3 with TRBJ2-7; 8 bases fit TRBD2. Germline V CDR1 and CDR2: SGHTA, FQGTGA. The V segment lost 5 bases and the J segment 3 bases; nucleotides outside the gene matches: 12. CDR3 length equals 16 residues. The CDR3 is CASSLGPGGAFYEQYV. The CDR3 bases are TGTGCCAGCAGCCTTGGACCGGGGGGGGCATTCTACGAGCAGTACGTC.

This clonotype turned up a few times. This chain uses TRBV27 with TRBJ2-7; either TRBD1 or TRBD2 may supply D (5 bases each). Trimming shortened V by 4 bases and J by 6 bases, and 19 bases separated the two germline ends. The CDR3 extends over 15 amino acids. The germline V gene has CDR1 MNHEY and CDR2 SMNVEV (reference sequence). The DNA for the CDR3 is TGTGCCAGCAGTTACACCGGGACCGTGGCCTGCGAGCAGTACTTC. Residues: CASSYTGTVACEQYF.

In this sample, this clonotype turned up many times. The genes are TRBV12-3 or TRBV12-4 and TRBJ1-6; no firm D call. The CDR3 covers 15 residues. V gave up 5 bases and J gave up 0 bases, with 8 bases separating them. In DNA, the CDR3 is TGTGCCAGCAGTCTAGGGAGCTCCTATAATTCACCCCTCCACTTT. As protein: CASSLGSSYNSPLHF.